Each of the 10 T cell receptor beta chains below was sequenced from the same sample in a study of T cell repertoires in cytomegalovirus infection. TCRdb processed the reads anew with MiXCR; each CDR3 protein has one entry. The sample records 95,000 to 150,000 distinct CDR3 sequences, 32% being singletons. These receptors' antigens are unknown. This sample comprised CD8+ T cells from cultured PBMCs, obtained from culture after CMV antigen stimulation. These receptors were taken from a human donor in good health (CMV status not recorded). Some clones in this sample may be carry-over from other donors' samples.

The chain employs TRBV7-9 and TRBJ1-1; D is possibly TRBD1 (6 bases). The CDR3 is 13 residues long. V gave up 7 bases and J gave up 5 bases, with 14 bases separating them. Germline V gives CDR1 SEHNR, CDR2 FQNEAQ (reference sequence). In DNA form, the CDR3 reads TGTGCCAGCATAGGGGGATTAATTACTGAAGCTTTCTTT. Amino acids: CASIGGLITEAFF.

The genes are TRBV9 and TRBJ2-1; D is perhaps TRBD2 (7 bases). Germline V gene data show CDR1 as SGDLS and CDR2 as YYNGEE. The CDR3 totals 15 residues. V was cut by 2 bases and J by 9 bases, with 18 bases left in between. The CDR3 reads CASSVGLGGAFEQFF. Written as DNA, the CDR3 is TGTGCCAGCAGCGTGGGCTTGGGGGGGGCGTTTGAGCAGTTCTTC.

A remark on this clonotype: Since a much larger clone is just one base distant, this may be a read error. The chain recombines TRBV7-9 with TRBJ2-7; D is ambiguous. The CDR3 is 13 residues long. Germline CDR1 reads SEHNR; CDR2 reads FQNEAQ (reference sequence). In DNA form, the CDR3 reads TGTGCCAGCAGCTCAGGTTATACCTACGAGCAGCACTTC. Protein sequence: CASSSGYTYEQHF.

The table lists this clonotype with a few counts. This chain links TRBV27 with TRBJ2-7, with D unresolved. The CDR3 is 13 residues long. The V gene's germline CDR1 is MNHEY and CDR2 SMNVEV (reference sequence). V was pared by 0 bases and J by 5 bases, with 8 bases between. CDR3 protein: CASSLSEGNEQYF. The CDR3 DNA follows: TGTGCCAGCAGTTTATCGGAAGGGAACGAGCAGTACTTC.

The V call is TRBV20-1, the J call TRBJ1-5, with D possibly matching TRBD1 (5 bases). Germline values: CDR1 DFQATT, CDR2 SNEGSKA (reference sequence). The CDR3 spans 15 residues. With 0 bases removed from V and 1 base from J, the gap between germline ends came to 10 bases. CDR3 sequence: CSARDVQGSNQPQHF. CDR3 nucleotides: TGCAGTGCTAGAGATGTCCAGGGCAGCAATCAGCCCCAGCATTTT.

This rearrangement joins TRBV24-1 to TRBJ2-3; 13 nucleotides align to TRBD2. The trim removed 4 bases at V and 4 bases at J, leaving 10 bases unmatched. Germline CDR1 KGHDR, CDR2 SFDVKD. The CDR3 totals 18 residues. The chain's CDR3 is CATSDSGGTSGTADTQYF. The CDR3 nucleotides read TGTGCCACCAGTGACTCAGGGGGGACTAGCGGGACGGCAGATACGCAGTATTTT.

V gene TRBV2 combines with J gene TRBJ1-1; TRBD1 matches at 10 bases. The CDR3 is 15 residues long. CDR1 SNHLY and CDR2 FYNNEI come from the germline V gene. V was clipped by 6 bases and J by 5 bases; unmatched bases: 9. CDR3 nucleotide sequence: TGTGCCAGCAGGGTTCCGGGACAGGGGAAGACTGAAGCTTTCTTT. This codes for CASRVPGQGKTEAFF. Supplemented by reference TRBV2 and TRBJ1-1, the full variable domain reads EPEVTQTPSHQVTQMGQEVILRCVPISNHLYFYWYRQILGQKVEFLVSFYNNEISEKSEIFDDQFSVERPDGSNFTLKIRSTKLEDSAMYFCASRVPGQGKTEAFFGQGTRLTVV.

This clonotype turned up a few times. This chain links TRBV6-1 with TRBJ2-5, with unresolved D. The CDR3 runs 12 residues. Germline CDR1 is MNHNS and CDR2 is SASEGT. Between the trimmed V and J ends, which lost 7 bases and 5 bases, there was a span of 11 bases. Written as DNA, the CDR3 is TGTGCCAGCAAACCCTTAAGCGAGACCCAGTACTTC. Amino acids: CASKPLSETQYF.

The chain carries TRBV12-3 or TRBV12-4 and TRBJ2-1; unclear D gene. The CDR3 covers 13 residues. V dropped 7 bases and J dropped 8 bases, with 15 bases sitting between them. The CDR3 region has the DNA TGTGCCAGCACCCCCTCCTTTGGGGATGAGCAGTTCTTC. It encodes CASTPSFGDEQFF.

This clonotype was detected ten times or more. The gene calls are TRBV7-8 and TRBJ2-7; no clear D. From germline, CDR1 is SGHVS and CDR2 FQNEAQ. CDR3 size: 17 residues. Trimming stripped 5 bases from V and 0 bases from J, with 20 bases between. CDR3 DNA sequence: TGTGCCAGCAGCCCCCTTCTTGGGGAAACGAACTCCTACGAGCAGTACTTC. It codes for CASSPLLGETNSYEQYF.